This T cell receptor (beta chain) was profiled in a study of shared clonotypes between healthy human individuals. Broader study findings: Naive CD4 clonotypes overlapped across a handful of donors at roughly 5%.

As defined, naive CD8 cells were CD45RO-negative and positively selected for CCR7, with terminally differentiated effector memory CD45RA+ cells excluded. A note on this clone: What it binds is unknown.

V lost 1 base and J 2 bases, leaving 6 bases between the germline ends. Germline CDR1 SGHTA, CDR2 FQGNSA. CDR3 length equals 13 residues. Some clones are missing from TCRdb's copy, which holds only in-frame ones; the method was immunoSEQ multiplex PCR. The profile covers just over 2,000,000 clones, with about 95% appearing a single time and about 1.1% taken by the ten largest. Specimen: naive CD8+ T cells sorted from blood. This rearrangement joins TRBV7-2 to TRBJ2-7; D remains ambiguous. This TCR derives from a young man in good health. The chain's CDR3 is CASSLGVTYEQYF. The CDR3, as DNA: TGTGCCAGCAGCTTAGGGGTCACCTACGAGCAGTACTTC.